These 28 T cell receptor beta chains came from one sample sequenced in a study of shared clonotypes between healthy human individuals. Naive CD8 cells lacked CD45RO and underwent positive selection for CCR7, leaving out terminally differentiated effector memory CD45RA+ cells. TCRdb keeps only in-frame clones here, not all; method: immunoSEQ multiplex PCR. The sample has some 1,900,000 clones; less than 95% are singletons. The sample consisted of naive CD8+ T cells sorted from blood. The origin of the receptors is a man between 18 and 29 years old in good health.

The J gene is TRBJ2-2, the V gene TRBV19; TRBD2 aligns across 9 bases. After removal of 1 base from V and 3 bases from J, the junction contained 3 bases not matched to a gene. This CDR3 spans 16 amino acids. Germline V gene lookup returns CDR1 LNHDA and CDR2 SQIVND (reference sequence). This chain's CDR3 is CASSIGLAEDTGELFF. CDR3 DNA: TGTGCCAGTAGTATAGGACTAGCGGAGGACACCGGGGAGCTGTTTTTT.

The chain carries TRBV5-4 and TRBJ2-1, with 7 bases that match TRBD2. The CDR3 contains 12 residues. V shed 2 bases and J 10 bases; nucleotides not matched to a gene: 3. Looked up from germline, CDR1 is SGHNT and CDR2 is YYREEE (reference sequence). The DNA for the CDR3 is TGTGCCAGCAGCTTCCCCGGGGGGGAGCAGTTCTTC. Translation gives CASSFPGGEQFF. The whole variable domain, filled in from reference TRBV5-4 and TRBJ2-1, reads ETGVTQSPTHLIKTRGQQVTLRCSSQSGHNTVSWYQQALGQGPQFIFQYYREEENGRGNFPPRFSGLQFPNYSSELNVNALELDDSALYLCASSFPGGEQFFGPGTRLTVL.

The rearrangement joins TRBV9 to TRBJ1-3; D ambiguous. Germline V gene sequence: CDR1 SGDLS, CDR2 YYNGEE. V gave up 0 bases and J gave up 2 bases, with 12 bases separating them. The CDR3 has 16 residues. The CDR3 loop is CASSVGEGIAGNTIYF. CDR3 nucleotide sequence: TGTGCCAGCAGCGTAGGAGAGGGAATCGCTGGAAACACCATATATTTT.

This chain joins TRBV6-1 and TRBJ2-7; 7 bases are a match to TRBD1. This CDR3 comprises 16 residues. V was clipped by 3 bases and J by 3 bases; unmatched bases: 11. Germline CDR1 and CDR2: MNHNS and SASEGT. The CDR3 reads CASSDLLRTGFYEQYF. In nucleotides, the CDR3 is TGTGCCAGCAGTGACCTTCTACGGACAGGTTTCTACGAGCAGTACTTC.

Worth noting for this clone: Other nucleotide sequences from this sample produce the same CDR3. The DNA for the CDR3 is TGCGCCAGCAGCTTTGCGGGGGGCGTTTACGAGCAGTACTTC. Protein sequence: CASSFAGGVYEQYF. The chain links TRBV5-1 to TRBJ2-7, with 8 bases that match TRBD2. Germline CDR1 and CDR2: SGHRS and YFSETQ. CDR3 size: 14 residues. The junction had 5 bases not matched to a gene; V was cut back by 2 bases and J by 4 bases.

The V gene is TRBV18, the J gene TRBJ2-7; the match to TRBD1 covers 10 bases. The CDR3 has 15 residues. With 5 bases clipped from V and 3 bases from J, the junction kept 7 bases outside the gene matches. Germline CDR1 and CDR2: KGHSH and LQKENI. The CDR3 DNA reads TGTGCCAGCTCAAAACCGGGACAGGGGTACTACGAGCAGTACTTC. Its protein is CASSKPGQGYYEQYF.

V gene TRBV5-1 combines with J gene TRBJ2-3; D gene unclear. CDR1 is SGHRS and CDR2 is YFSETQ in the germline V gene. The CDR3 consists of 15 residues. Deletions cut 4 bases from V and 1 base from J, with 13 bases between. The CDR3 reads CASSEVGLGTDTQYF. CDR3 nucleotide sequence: TGCGCCAGCAGCGAAGTAGGCTTAGGCACAGATACGCAGTATTTT. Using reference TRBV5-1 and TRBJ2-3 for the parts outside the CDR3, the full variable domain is KAGVTQTPRYLIKTRGQQVTLSCSPISGHRSVSWYQQTPGQGLQFLFEYFSETQRNKGNFPGRFSGRQFSNSRSEMNVSTLELGDSALYLCASSEVGLGTDTQYFGPGTRLTVL.

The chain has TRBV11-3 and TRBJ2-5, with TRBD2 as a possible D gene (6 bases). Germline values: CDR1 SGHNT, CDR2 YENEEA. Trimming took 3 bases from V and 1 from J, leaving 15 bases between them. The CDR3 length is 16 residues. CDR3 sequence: CASSFTSHVIQETQYF. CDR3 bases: TGTGCCAGCAGCTTTACTAGCCATGTGATCCAAGAGACCCAGTACTTC. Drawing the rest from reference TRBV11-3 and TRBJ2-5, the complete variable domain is EAGVVQSPRYKIIEKKQPVAFWCNPISGHNTLYWYLQNLGQGPELLIRYENEEAVDDSQLPKDRFSAERLKGVDSTLKIQPAELGDSAVYLCASSFTSHVIQETQYFGPGTRLLVL.

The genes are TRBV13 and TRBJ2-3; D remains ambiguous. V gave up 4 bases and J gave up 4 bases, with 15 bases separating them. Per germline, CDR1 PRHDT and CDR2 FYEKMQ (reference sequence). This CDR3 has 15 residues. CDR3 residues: CASSSRVSRPDTQYF. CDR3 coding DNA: TGTGCCAGCAGCTCCCGGGTCTCTCGGCCAGATACGCAGTATTTT.

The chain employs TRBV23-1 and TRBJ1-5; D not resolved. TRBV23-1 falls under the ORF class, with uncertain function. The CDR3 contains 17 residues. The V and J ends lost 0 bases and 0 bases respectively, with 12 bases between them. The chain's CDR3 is CASSQSNGVHSNQPQHF. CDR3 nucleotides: TGCGCCAGCAGTCAATCGAATGGGGTGCATAGCAATCAGCCCCAGCATTTT.

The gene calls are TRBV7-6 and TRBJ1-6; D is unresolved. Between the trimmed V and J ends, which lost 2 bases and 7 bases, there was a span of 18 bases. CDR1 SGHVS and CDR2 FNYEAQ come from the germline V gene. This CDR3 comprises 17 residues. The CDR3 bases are TGTGCCAGCAGCTTATACCACGTGGGAGGGTCGAATTCACCCCTCCACTTT. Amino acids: CASSLYHVGGSNSPLHF.

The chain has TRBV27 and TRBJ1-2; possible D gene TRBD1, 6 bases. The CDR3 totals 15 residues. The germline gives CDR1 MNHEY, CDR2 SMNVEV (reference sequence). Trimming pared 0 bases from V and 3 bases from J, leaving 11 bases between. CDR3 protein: CASSLSITGYYGYTF. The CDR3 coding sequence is TGTGCCAGCAGTTTATCGATAACAGGGTACTATGGCTACACCTTC.

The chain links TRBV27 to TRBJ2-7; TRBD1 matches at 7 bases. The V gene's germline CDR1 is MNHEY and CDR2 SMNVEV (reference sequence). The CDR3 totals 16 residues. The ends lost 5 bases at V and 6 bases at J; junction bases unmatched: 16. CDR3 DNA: TGTGCCAGCAGTAACTCTCGGGACAGCCTTTCGGTCGAGCAGTACTTC. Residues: CASSNSRDSLSVEQYF.

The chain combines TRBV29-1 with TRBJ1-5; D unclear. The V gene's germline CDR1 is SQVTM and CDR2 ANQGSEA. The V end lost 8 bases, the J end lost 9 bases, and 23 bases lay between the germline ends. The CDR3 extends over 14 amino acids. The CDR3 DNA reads TGCAGCTCGTGGGTCAAAGGGAGGAAGGTGCCCCAGCATTTT. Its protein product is CSSWVKGRKVPQHF. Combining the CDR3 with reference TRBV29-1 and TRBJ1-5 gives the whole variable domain SAVISQKPSRDICQRGTSLTIQCQVDSQVTMMFWYRQQPGQSLTLIATANQGSEATYESGFVIDKFPISRPNLTFSTLTVSNMSPEDSSIYLCSSWVKGRKVPQHFGDGTRLSIL.

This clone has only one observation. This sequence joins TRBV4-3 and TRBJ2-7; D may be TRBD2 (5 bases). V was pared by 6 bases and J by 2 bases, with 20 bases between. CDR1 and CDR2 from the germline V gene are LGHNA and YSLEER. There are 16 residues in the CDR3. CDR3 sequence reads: CASREALGGLAYEQYF. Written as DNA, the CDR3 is TGCGCCAGCAGGGAGGCTCTGGGCGGGTTGGCCTACGAGCAGTACTTC.

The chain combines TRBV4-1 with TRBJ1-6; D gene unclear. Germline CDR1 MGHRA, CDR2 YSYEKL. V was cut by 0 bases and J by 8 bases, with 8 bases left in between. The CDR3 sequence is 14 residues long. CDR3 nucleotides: TGCGCCAGCAGCCAAGATCCAAGGTATTCACCCCTCCACTTT. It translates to CASSQDPRYSPLHF.

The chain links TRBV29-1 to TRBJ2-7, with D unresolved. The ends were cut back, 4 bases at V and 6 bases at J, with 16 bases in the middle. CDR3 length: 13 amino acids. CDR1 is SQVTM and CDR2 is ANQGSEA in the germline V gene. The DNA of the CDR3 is TGCAGCGTTGGGCCGGCGGACCCCTCCGAGCAGTACTTC. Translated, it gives CSVGPADPSEQYF.

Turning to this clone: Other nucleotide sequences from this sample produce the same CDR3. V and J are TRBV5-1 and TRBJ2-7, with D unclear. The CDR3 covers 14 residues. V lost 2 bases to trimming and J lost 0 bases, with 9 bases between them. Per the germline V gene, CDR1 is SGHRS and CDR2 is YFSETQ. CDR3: CASSLIGSSYEQYF. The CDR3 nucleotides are TGCGCCAGCAGCTTAATCGGCAGCTCCTACGAGCAGTACTTC.

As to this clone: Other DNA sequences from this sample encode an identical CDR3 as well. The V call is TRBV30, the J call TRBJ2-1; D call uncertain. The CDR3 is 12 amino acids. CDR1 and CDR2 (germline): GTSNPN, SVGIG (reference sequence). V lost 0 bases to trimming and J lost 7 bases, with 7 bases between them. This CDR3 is CAWSVESNEQFF. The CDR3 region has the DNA TGTGCCTGGAGTGTCGAGAGTAATGAGCAGTTCTTC.

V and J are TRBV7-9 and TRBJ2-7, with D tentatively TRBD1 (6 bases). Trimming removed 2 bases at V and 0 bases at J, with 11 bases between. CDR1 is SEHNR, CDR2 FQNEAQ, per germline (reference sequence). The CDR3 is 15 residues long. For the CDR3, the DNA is TGTGCCAGCAGCTTACCAACGGGACACTCCTACGAGCAGTACTTC. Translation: CASSLPTGHSYEQYF.

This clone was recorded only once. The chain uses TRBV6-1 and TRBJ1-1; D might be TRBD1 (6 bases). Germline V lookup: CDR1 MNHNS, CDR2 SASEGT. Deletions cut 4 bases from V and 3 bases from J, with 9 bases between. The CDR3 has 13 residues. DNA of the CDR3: TGTGCCAGCAGTGGGACAGTGGACACTGAAGCTTTCTTT. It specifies CASSGTVDTEAFF.

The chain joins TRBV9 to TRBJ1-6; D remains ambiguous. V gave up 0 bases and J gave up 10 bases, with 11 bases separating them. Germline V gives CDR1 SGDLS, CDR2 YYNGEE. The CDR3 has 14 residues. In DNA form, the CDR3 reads TGTGCCAGCAGCGTAGACGGCACATCCTCACCCCTCCACTTT. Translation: CASSVDGTSSPLHF.

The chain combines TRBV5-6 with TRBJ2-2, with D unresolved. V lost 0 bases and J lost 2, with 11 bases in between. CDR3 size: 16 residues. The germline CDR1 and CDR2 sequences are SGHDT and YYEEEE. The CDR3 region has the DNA TGTGCCAGCAGCTTGGGTCTAATGGGTAACACCGGGGAGCTGTTTTTT. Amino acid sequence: CASSLGLMGNTGELFF.

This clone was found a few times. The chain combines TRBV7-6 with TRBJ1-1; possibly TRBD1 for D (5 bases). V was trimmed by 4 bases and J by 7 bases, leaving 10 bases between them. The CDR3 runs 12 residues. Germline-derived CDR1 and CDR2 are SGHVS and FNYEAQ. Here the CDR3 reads CASSSIDSEAFF. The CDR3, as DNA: TGTGCCAGCAGCTCGATAGACAGTGAAGCTTTCTTT.

The CDR3 here is CASSILAGGYEQYF. CDR3 sequence (DNA): TGTGCCAGCAGTATCCTAGCGGGGGGATACGAGCAGTACTTC. The J gene is TRBJ2-7, the V gene TRBV28; the match to TRBD2 covers 11 bases. Germline V gene lookup returns CDR1 MDHEN and CDR2 SYDVKM. This CDR3 spans 14 amino acids. Trimming cost V 5 bases and J 4 bases; bases outside gene matches: 4.

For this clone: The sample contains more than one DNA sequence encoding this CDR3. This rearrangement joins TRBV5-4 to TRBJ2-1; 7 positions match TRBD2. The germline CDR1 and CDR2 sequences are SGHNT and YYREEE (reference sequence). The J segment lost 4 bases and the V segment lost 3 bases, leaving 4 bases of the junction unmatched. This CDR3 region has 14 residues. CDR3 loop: CASSSGTTYNEQFF. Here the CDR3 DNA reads TGTGCCAGCAGCTCCGGGACTACATACAATGAGCAGTTCTTC.

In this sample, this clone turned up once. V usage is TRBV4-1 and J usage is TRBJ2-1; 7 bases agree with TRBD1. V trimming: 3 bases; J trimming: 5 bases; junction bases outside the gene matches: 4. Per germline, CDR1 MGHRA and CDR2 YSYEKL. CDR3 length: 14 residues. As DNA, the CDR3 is TGCGCCAGCAGCCACGCCGGGACAGACAATGAGCAGTTCTTC. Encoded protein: CASSHAGTDNEQFF.

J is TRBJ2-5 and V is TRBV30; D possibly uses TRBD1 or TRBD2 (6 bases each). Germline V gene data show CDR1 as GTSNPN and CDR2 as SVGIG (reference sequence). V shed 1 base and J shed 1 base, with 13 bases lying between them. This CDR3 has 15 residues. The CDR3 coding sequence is TGTGCCTGGAGTGGGGGGGCAGCCTTCCAAGAGACCCAGTACTTC. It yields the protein CAWSGGAAFQETQYF.